This TCR beta chain was sequenced in a study of blood T cell repertoires in COVID-19. Overall study context: Specimens from acute and convalescent COVID-19 originated in the United States, Italy and Spain. PBMCs, B-cell-depleted T cells, or T cells were the source of the cDNA or gDNA that made up the material.

In the original workflow: Using reference gene primer amplification, nucleated cell counts were estimated. Clones were sequenced by immunoSEQ multiplex PCR, and TCRdb holds only the in-frame ones, with some missing. The D gene and trimming were derived from the DNA, and the V and J assignments and clone size from that table. The repertoire holds just over 200,000 clones, with 60% to 85% as singletons. This CDR3 comprises 14 residues. Trimming stripped 0 bases from V and 6 bases from J, with 9 bases between. Germline lookup yields CDR1 SGHRS and CDR2 YFSETQ. The chain links TRBV5-1 to TRBJ1-4; D not resolved. The receptor was isolated from a woman between 70 and 85 years old with acute or convalescent COVID-19. The sequencing input was peripheral blood. The CDR3 is CASSLVQADEKLFF. The CDR3 DNA reads TGCGCCAGCAGCTTGGTGCAGGCAGATGAAAAACTGTTTTTT.